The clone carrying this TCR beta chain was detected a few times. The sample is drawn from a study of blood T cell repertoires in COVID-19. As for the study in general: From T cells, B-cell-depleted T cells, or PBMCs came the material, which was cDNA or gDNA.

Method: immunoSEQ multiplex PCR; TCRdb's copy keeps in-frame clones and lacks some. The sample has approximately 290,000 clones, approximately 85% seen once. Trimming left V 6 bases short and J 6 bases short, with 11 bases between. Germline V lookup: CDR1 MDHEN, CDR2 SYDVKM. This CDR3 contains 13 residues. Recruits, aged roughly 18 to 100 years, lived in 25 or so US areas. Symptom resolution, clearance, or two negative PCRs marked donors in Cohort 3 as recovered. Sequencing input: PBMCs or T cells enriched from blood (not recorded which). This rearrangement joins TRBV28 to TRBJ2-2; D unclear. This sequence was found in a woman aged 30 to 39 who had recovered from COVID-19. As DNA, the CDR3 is TGTGCCAGCAGGCCTCACGAGCCCGGGGAGCTGTTTTTT. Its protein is CASRPHEPGELFF.